Listed below are T cell receptor beta chains from one sample, sequenced in a study of response to subunit inactivated influenza vaccine. TCRdb re-analysed the RT-PCR reads in MiXCR, keeping a single row per CDR3 protein. This sample has hundreds of thousands of distinct CDR3 sequences; 15% to 19% occur once, and the top ten carry around a tenth. Sample: PBMCs from blood, taken roughly 12 days after vaccination. All receptors derive from a man aged 45-60 years who received an inactivated influenza vaccine. The CDR3 runs from the conserved cysteine through the conserved F or W. Fields, in order: D gene, V gene, clone size, J gene, CDR3 DNA, CDR3 protein. The D gene is left open where the match is weak. Rows may omit the clone size; those that give it use once, few, many or a size class.

-	TRBV29-1	-	TRBJ2-3	TGCAGCACCCGTGAGGGGACGCAGTATTTT	CSTREGTQYF
TRBD1	TRBV29-1	-	TRBJ2-7	TGCAGCGTGACGGACAGGGAAGCGGAGCAGTACTTC	CSVTDREAEQYF
TRBD1	TRBV20-1	once	TRBJ2-3	TGCAGTGCTAGAGATCCCGGGACAGGGAGCACAGATACGCAGTATTTT	CSARDPGTGSTDTQYF
TRBD1	TRBV20-1	few	TRBJ1-1	TGCAGTGCTATCTACCACAGGGGCACTGAAGCTTTCTTT	CSAIYHRGTEAFF
-	TRBV12-3/TRBV12-4	-	TRBJ1-2	TGTGCCAGCAGTTTAGACTGGGGATCTAACTATGGCTACACCTTC	CASSLDWGSNYGYTF
TRBD2	TRBV3-1	-	TRBJ2-7	TGTGCCAGCAGGTATCTAGCGGACCTCTCCTACGAGCAGTACTTC	CASRYLADLSYEQYF
TRBD2	TRBV4-1	-	TRBJ2-1	TGCGCCAGCAGCCGTGGCATAGCGGGCAAGTACAATGAGCAGTTCTTC	CASSRGIAGKYNEQFF
TRBD1	TRBV29-1	many	TRBJ1-5	TGCAGCGTTGAATTGAGACAGGGCCAGCCCCAGCATTTT	CSVELRQGQPQHF
-	TRBV5-1	-	TRBJ2-3	TGCGCCAGCGAGAAAGGACAGAGCACAGATACGCAGTATTTT	CASEKGQSTDTQYF
-	TRBV11-2	few	TRBJ2-2	TGTGCCAGCAGGAAACTAGGGGACACCGGGGAGCTGTTTTTT	CASRKLGDTGELFF
TRBD2	TRBV29-1	few	TRBJ2-1	TGCAGCGTTGACAGACTAGCGGGAGGAAATGAGCAGTTCTTC	CSVDRLAGGNEQFF
-	TRBV7-9	-	TRBJ2-3	TGTGCCAGCCGGTTAGCAGCAGATACGCAGTATTTT	CASRLAADTQYF
-	TRBV12-3/TRBV12-4	few	TRBJ2-4	TGTGCCAGCAGTTTAGCGCGGCCGGAAAACATTCAGTACTTC	CASSLARPENIQYF
-	TRBV25-1	few	TRBJ2-7	TGTGCCAGCAGTGACGAACGCGGGACCGTCGGTGAGCAGTACTTC	CASSDERGTVGEQYF
TRBD1	TRBV7-2	-	TRBJ2-3	TGTGCCAGCAGAGGGGACAGGTATACGCAGTATTTT	CASRGDRYTQYF
-	TRBV7-2	-	TRBJ2-4	TGTGCCAGCAGCTTACAGGGGTCAAACATTCAGTACTTC	CASSLQGSNIQYF
-	TRBV7-9	-	TRBJ2-2	TGTGCCAGCAGCTTAGCGACAGATCAGCTGTTTTTT	CASSLATDQLFF